This TCR beta chain was retrieved from a study of cytomegalovirus exposure and HLA in healthy donors. General study results and limits: It was reportedly the case that the classifier diagnosed cytomegalovirus status with high specificity and sensitivity. Other equally common chains were less clonally expanded than HLA-associated TCR beta chains, a later analysis showed. Per a later analysis, 15,000 to 20,000 TCR beta sequences showed association with HLA alleles at 0.05 false discovery rate. The presence/absence work took it that sequencing depth was about the same across donors.

This clone showed up just once. The antigen remains undetermined. A multiplex PCR was run with 60 Vbeta primers and 13 Jbeta primers. The table came from immunoSEQ multiplex PCR; TCRdb's copy has only in-frame clones and leaves some out. Of 100,000 to 150,000 clones in the sample, about four fifths are singletons; the top ten hold 1.8%. Germline CDR1 reads MNHNY; CDR2 reads SVGAGI (reference sequence). V gave up 5 bases and J gave up 0 bases, with 8 bases separating them. The CDR3 is 14 amino acids. The TCR was taken from a man younger than 35 in good health and CMV-seronegative. Specimen: PBMCs. The chain combines TRBV6-6 with TRBJ2-1; D remains ambiguous. CDR3 region: CASSTYSSYNEQFF. The CDR3 bases are TGTGCCAGCAGTACCTACTCCTCCTACAATGAGCAGTTCTTC.